This record looks at one TCR beta chain sequence and its context. This clonotype was detected a few times. Its antigen is currently not known. The input lacks base qualities; no much larger clone sits a single base away. This specimen comes from a study of early T cells in non-severe SARS-CoV-2 infection (dated by TCRdb to about 2021). The study in broad terms: Bulk RNA from unsorted whole blood was used for TCR sequencing, so alpha and beta chains could not be paired.

Overall results and qualifications from the work: VDJdb matching was skewed toward anti-spike CD8 responses and likely underestimated virus-specific expansions, missing private and CD4 specificities.

This was a case-control study nested in a cohort of healthcare workers in London, UK, who had nasopharyngeal swab PCR tests and blood samples taken every week. Healthcare workers were enrolled in the week of the UK lockdown, from 23 to 31 March 2020, and were followed every week for up to roughly 16 weeks. Library prep was done by 5' RACE. The sequencer listed for this sample is NextSeq 500. In the TCR library protocol, unique molecular identifiers were attached to individual cDNA molecules to correct for PCR bias and sequencing error. TCR alpha and beta chains were both sequenced, and the abundances of alpha and beta sequences in each sample were closely correlated with each other. The authors' pipeline ran thus. Decombinator V4 was used to perform V gene, J gene and CDR3 annotation of TCR sequences. Expanded TCRs were defined as changing significantly between any two time points under a Poisson model with p below 0.0001. TCR abundances were normalised to the total number of TCRs sequenced per sample and expressed as counts per million. VDJdb, accessed 1 November 2021, was searched for CMV, EBV and SARS-CoV-2 annotated TCRs, excluding TCRs annotated for multiple antigens. TCRdb trimmed public reads at Q25 via fastp, called clones via MiXCR and kept in-frame beta chains. Each entry merges the rows of one CDR3 protein and shows their most common DNA and genes. The V and J calls follow TCRdb's processing rather than the paper's. This sample is represented by about 76,000 distinct CDR3 sequences; over 9% of them were singletons. Of the sample, approximately 4.5% falls within the top ten clones.

The material sequenced was whole blood. The TCR originated in an adult who was a healthcare worker with PCR-confirmed SARS-CoV-2 infection or an uninfected control (not recorded which).

The CDR3 loop reads CASGMGDEQFF. The nucleotide sequence reads as follows: TGTGCCAGTGGTATGGGCGATGAGCAGTTCTTC. The rearrangement combines TRBV2 with TRBJ2-1; too little of a D gene remains to name it. The germline ends are 11 bases apart after V is trimmed by 9 bases and J by 8 bases. The CDR1 and CDR2 encoded by the germline V gene are SNHLY and FYNNEI. The cysteine opens and the phenylalanine closes a CDR3 of 11 amino acids. CDR3 DNA only is kept here, 33 bases in frame from base 1.